The T cell receptor beta chain described here comes from a study of shared clonotypes between healthy human individuals. Deep was the level at which the assay was run. Repertoires were generated with immunoSEQ multiplex PCR, while TCRdb's copy carries only in-frame clones and drops some. The sample holds under 200,000 clones, approximately 95% seen once. The germline gives CDR1 SEHNR, CDR2 FQNEAQ (reference sequence). Trimming removed 5 bases from V and 1 base from J; junction bases left unmatched: 8. CDR3 size: 15 residues. The sample was naive CD4+ T cells sorted from blood. Subset given: CD45RA+ positively selected. This TCR was recovered from a woman aged 25 to 39 in good health. This chain joins TRBV7-9 and TRBJ2-7; the match to TRBD1 covers 7 bases. The CDR3 loop reads CASSPIPGQSYEQYF. The CDR3 DNA is TGTGCCAGCAGCCCAATACCGGGACAGTCCTACGAGCAGTACTTC.